This T cell receptor (beta chain) was recovered during a study of cytotoxic CD8 clonotypes in ibrutinib-treated CLL. At the level of the study: For this cohort, patients were about a dozen relapsed/refractory and 15 treatment-naive, while under 18 were IGHV unmutated.

V was trimmed by 1 base and J by 0 bases, leaving 10 bases between them. The CDR3 runs to 16 residues. Germline CDR1 reads LNHDA; CDR2 reads SQIVND (reference sequence). The table came from immunoSEQ multiplex PCR; TCRdb's copy has only in-frame clones and leaves some out. The table lists some 130,000 clones, approximately 83% of them singletons. The receptor comes from a human donor with chronic lymphocytic leukemia. The V gene is TRBV19, the J gene TRBJ2-1; maybe TRBD2 (6 bases). This sample comprised PBMCs, obtained after 24 months of ibrutinib treatment. The CDR3 region has the DNA TGTGCCAGTAGTATAGTGGCCGGGGGCTCCTACAATGAGCAGTTCTTC. Protein product: CASSIVAGGSYNEQFF.